This T cell receptor beta chain was recorded in a study of persistence of HIV-infected CD4 T cells. Germline CDR1 SGHRS, CDR2 YFSETQ. V lost 0 bases and J lost 2, with 10 bases in between. The CDR3 contains 15 residues. The immunoSEQ assay was version 4, run in survey mode. Clones were read by immunoSEQ multiplex PCR, and TCRdb kept only the in-frame ones, dropping some. This repertoire shows tens of thousands of clones, more than 80% found once; its top ten account for approximately 3.2%. Cells were stimulated nonspecifically with anti-CD3/anti-CD28 magnetic beads. Sorting of responding CD4+ T cells relied on upregulated CD40 ligand together with CD69. CD4+ T cell counts exceeded 400 cells/uL; CMV serology was positive. CD8-depleted PBMCs were stimulated 15 to 20 hours with anti-CD28/CD49d costimulation, CD40-blocking antibody and enfuvirtide. There are a few counts of this clone. Its antigen is currently unknown.

This TCR was sampled from an adult woman with HIV who was CMV-seropositive. Sequenced here: CD4+ T cells sorted from PBMCs after approximately 19-hour stimulation, sampled from a patient who received antiretroviral therapy. This chain connects TRBV5-1 to TRBJ2-3; no clear D. For the CDR3, the DNA is TGCGCCAGCAGCTTGGCCACGGCGTCCACAGATACGCAGTATTTT. This sequence encodes CASSLATASTDTQYF. The full variable domain, rest sourced from reference TRBV5-1 and TRBJ2-3, is KAGVTQTPRYLIKTRGQQVTLSCSPISGHRSVSWYQQTPGQGLQFLFEYFSETQRNKGNFPGRFSGRQFSNSRSEMNVSTLELGDSALYLCASSLATASTDTQYFGPGTRLTVL.